Listed below are T cell receptor beta chains from one sample, sequenced in a study of blood T cell repertoires in COVID-19. Sequencing was performed with immunoSEQ multiplex PCR; in TCRdb, only in-frame clones are kept and a portion is missing. Counted here are some 140,000 clones, roughly four fifths occurring once; the ten biggest clones make up roughly 12%. Sequenced: peripheral blood. These receptors were taken from a woman in her fifties or sixties with COVID-19, enrolled during active disease. Each CDR3 is given with its conserved first and last residue. A D gene is named only where the DNA matches it firmly. Not every row has a clone size; where given, it reads once, few, many or a size class.

CDR3 length: 15
J gene: TRBJ1-3
clone size: .
D gene: .
V gene: TRBV4-1
CDR3 protein: CASSPRGGSGNTIYF
CDR3 DNA: TGCGCCAGCAGCCCTCGGGGAGGCTCTGGAAACACCATATATTTT

CDR3 length: 18
J gene: TRBJ2-5
clone size: .
D gene: TRBD1
V gene: TRBV6-1
CDR3 protein: CASSERDRGFPYQETQYF
CDR3 DNA: TGTGCCAGCAGTGAAAGGGACAGGGGATTCCCGTACCAAGAGACCCAGTACTTC

CDR3 length: 16
J gene: TRBJ2-2
clone size: .
D gene: TRBD2
V gene: TRBV10-3
CDR3 protein: CAISETGGINTGELFF
CDR3 DNA: TGTGCCATCAGTGAAACGGGGGGGATAAACACCGGGGAGCTGTTTTTT

CDR3 length: 15
J gene: TRBJ1-6
clone size: .
D gene: .
V gene: TRBV18
CDR3 protein: CASSPIQGMESPLHF
CDR3 DNA: TGTGCCAGCTCACCTATCCAGGGTATGGAGTCACCCCTCCACTTT

CDR3 length: 13
J gene: TRBJ1-1
clone size: .
D gene: .
V gene: TRBV5-1
CDR3 protein: CASSLAHNTEAFF
CDR3 DNA: TGCGCCAGCAGCTTGGCCCATAACACTGAAGCTTTCTTT

CDR3 length: 14
J gene: TRBJ1-4
clone size: .
D gene: .
V gene: TRBV9
CDR3 protein: CASSQEAGLGELFF
CDR3 DNA: TGTGCCAGCAGCCAGGAGGCAGGACTCGGGGAACTGTTTTTT

CDR3 length: 15
J gene: TRBJ1-5
clone size: .
D gene: .
V gene: TRBV7-2
CDR3 protein: CASSFGQPPNQPQHF
CDR3 DNA: TGTGCCAGCAGCTTTGGACAGCCGCCGAATCAGCCCCAGCATTTT

CDR3 length: 14
J gene: TRBJ2-1
clone size: .
D gene: TRBD2
V gene: TRBV5-1
CDR3 protein: CASSPGTNDNEQFF
CDR3 DNA: TGCGCCAGCAGCCCCGGGACTAACGACAATGAGCAGTTCTTC

CDR3 length: 14
J gene: TRBJ1-4
clone size: .
D gene: .
V gene: TRBV6-1
CDR3 protein: CASSDRVSNEKLFF
CDR3 DNA: TGTGCCAGCAGTGACCGGGTCAGCAATGAAAAACTGTTTTTT

CDR3 length: 13
J gene: TRBJ1-3
clone size: .
D gene: .
V gene: TRBV10-3
CDR3 protein: CAIGPRAGNTIYF
CDR3 DNA: TGTGCCATCGGGCCCAGGGCGGGAAACACCATATATTTT

CDR3 length: 17
J gene: TRBJ1-3
clone size: .
D gene: TRBD1
V gene: TRBV5-8
CDR3 protein: CASSTGQGLISGNTIYF
CDR3 DNA: TGTGCCAGCAGCACGGGACAGGGGTTGATCTCTGGAAACACCATATATTTT

CDR3 length: 13
J gene: TRBJ1-1
clone size: once
D gene: .
V gene: TRBV7-6
CDR3 protein: CASSFGENTEAFF
CDR3 DNA: TGTGCCAGCAGCTTCGGTGAGAACACTGAAGCTTTCTTT

CDR3 length: 17
J gene: TRBJ1-1
clone size: .
D gene: .
V gene: TRBV2
CDR3 protein: CASSEALRQGKLVEAFF
CDR3 DNA: TGTGCCAGCAGTGAAGCGCTTCGGCAGGGGAAGTTAGTTGAAGCTTTCTTT

CDR3 length: 16
J gene: TRBJ2-1
clone size: .
D gene: TRBD1
V gene: TRBV23-1
CDR3 protein: CASSQSPGQGGYEQFF
CDR3 DNA: TGCGCCAGCAGTCAATCACCGGGACAGGGAGGGTATGAGCAGTTCTTC

CDR3 length: 16
J gene: TRBJ1-1
clone size: once
D gene: .
V gene: TRBV18
CDR3 protein: CASSPSPTTVNTEAFF
CDR3 DNA: TGTGCCAGCTCACCCTCACCCACGACAGTGAACACTGAAGCTTTCTTT

CDR3 length: 15
J gene: TRBJ1-5
clone size: few
D gene: TRBD1
V gene: TRBV6-5
CDR3 protein: CASSYTGTGNQPQHF
CDR3 DNA: TGTGCCAGCAGTTACACCGGGACAGGCAATCAGCCCCAGCATTTT

CDR3 length: 17
J gene: TRBJ1-2
clone size: .
D gene: .
V gene: TRBV3-1/TRBV3-2
CDR3 protein: CASRRSNPGGSGYGYTF
CDR3 DNA: TGTGCCAGCAGACGCTCCAACCCGGGGGGTAGTGGCTATGGCTACACCTTC

CDR3 length: 13
J gene: TRBJ1-3
clone size: .
D gene: TRBD1
V gene: TRBV29-1
CDR3 protein: CSGTGGFGNTIYF
CDR3 DNA: TGCAGCGGTACAGGGGGATTTGGAAACACCATATATTTT

CDR3 length: 14
J gene: TRBJ1-6
clone size: .
D gene: .
V gene: TRBV25-1
CDR3 protein: CASRDSSYNSPLHF
CDR3 DNA: TGTGCCAGCAGAGACAGCAGCTATAATTCACCCCTCCACTTT

CDR3 length: 16
J gene: TRBJ1-5
clone size: .
D gene: TRBD1
V gene: TRBV5-5
CDR3 protein: CASSDTDRGRKQPQHF
CDR3 DNA: TGTGCCAGCAGCGATACTGACAGGGGGCGAAAGCAGCCCCAGCATTTT

CDR3 length: 15
J gene: TRBJ1-3
clone size: .
D gene: .
V gene: TRBV9
CDR3 protein: CASSVYANSGNTIYF
CDR3 DNA: TGTGCCAGCAGCGTATACGCGAACTCTGGAAACACCATATATTTT